Each of the 17 T cell receptor beta chains below was sequenced from the same sample in a study of shared clonotypes between healthy human individuals. Method: immunoSEQ multiplex PCR; TCRdb's copy keeps in-frame clones and lacks some. Of about 1.5 million clones listed, 98% are singletons. Input material: naive CD4+ T cells sorted from blood. The subset: CD45RA+ positively selected. Receptors were obtained from a man under 40 in good health.

This rearrangement joins TRBV5-1 to TRBJ2-7, with TRBD2 matching over 13 bases. This CDR3 spans 17 amino acids. V lost 3 bases and J lost 0; bases outside the gene matches: 6. CDR1 and CDR2 from the germline V gene are SGHRS and YFSETQ. In nucleotides, the CDR3 is TGCGCCAGCAGCTCGGGACTAGCGGGGCTTAGCTCCTACGAGCAGTACTTC. Amino acids: CASSSGLAGLSSYEQYF.

This rearrangement joins TRBV5-1 to TRBJ2-2; D call uncertain. The CDR3 length is 12 residues. Germline CDR1 and CDR2: SGHRS and YFSETQ. Trimming removed 0 bases from V and 6 bases from J, with 3 bases in between. CDR3 DNA: TGCGCCAGCAGCTTGGAGGCCGGGGAGCTGTTTTTT. This sequence encodes CASSLEAGELFF.

The gene calls are TRBV11-3 and TRBJ2-7; a weak D match, TRBD2 (5 bases). Germline V CDR1 and CDR2: SGHNT, YENEEA. The germline V and J ends were trimmed by 5 bases and 5 bases, with 16 bases remaining between them. CDR3 size: 14 residues. For the CDR3, the DNA is TGTGCCAGCAGCCGAGGAAGGGCGCGGGACGAGCAGTACTTC. This sequence encodes CASSRGRARDEQYF.

V is TRBV27 and J is TRBJ1-1; 7 positions match TRBD1. The CDR3 runs 16 residues. Looked up from germline, CDR1 is MNHEY and CDR2 is SMNVEV (reference sequence). V gave up 5 bases and J gave up 6 bases; unmatched junction bases: 15. The CDR3 sequence is CASSPTSHRGSAEAFF. CDR3 DNA sequence: TGTGCCAGCAGTCCGACCTCCCACAGGGGTTCGGCTGAAGCTTTCTTT.

The chain uses TRBV6-5 and TRBJ2-1; D is unclear. Germline V lookup: CDR1 MNHEY, CDR2 SVGAGI. CDR3 size: 14 residues. Trimming pared 4 bases from V and 6 bases from J, leaving 13 bases between. In nucleotides, the CDR3 is TGTGCCAGCAGTTTCGGGCTCAGCGTCAATGAGCAGTTCTTC. Residues: CASSFGLSVNEQFF.

The genes are TRBV7-2 and TRBJ1-4; the D gene is possibly TRBD1 (5 bases). The V and J ends lost 3 bases and 8 bases respectively, with 7 bases between them. Germline CDR1 is SGHTA and CDR2 is FQGNSA. The CDR3 length is 12 residues. The CDR3 DNA is TGTGCCAGCAGCTTCGGGGGGGAAAAACTGTTTTTT. Encoded protein: CASSFGGEKLFF.

On this clone itself: The same CDR3 also results from other DNA sequences found in this sample. V usage is TRBV9 and J usage is TRBJ1-4; tentatively, D is TRBD1 (6 bases). CDR3 length: 14 amino acids. Per germline, CDR1 SGDLS and CDR2 YYNGEE. V was trimmed by 1 base and J by 3 bases, leaving 7 bases between them. This chain's CDR3 is CASSVTGSNEKLFF. CDR3 sequence (DNA): TGTGCCAGCAGCGTAACAGGGTCTAATGAAAAACTGTTTTTT.

The chain carries TRBV11-2 and TRBJ1-2, with D possibly TRBD1 on 5 matching bases. The V end was cut by 0 bases, the J end by 3 bases, with 26 bases between. The CDR3 covers 20 residues. Germline CDR1 is SGHAT and CDR2 is FQNNGV. CDR3 amino acids: CASSLDPSPPGIGGYYGYTF. Here the CDR3 DNA reads TGTGCCAGCAGCTTAGATCCCTCGCCCCCAGGGATTGGGGGATACTATGGCTACACCTTC.

The chain employs TRBV6-6 and TRBJ2-2; D gene unclear. The germline CDR1 and CDR2 sequences are MNHNY and SVGAGI (reference sequence). V lost 5 bases, J lost 5 bases, and 6 bases lay in between. The CDR3 length is 12 residues. In DNA, the CDR3 is TGTGCCAGCAGTGAGAGTACCGGGGAGCTGTTTTTT. This translates into CASSESTGELFF.

The chain uses TRBV18 and TRBJ2-1; D remains unclear. Germline V gene lookup returns CDR1 KGHSH and CDR2 LQKENI. The CDR3 has 16 amino acids. Trimming removed 4 bases at V and 5 bases at J, with 18 bases between. This chain's CDR3 is CASSLNPRMNHNEQFF. The CDR3 DNA sequence: TGTGCCAGCTCACTCAATCCCAGGATGAATCACAATGAGCAGTTCTTC.

The chain joins TRBV9 to TRBJ2-1; 9 bases match TRBD2. V lost 3 bases, J lost 5 bases, and 9 bases stayed unmatched. The CDR3 spans 16 residues. Germline V gene sequence: CDR1 SGDLS, CDR2 YYNGEE. CDR3 coding DNA: TGTGCCAGCAGCGGGATAGCGGGAGACCCAAACAATGAGCAGTTCTTC. Amino acid sequence: CASSGIAGDPNNEQFF.

This chain joins TRBV19 and TRBJ2-4; TRBD1 matches at 9 bases. The CDR3 length is 14 residues. The germline V gene has CDR1 LNHDA and CDR2 SQIVND (reference sequence). V lost 7 bases, J lost 1 base, and 2 bases stayed unmatched. CDR3 DNA: TGTGCCAGTACAGACAGGGGGGCCAAAAACATTCAGTACTTC. Translating it yields CASTDRGAKNIQYF.

This chain connects TRBV7-9 to TRBJ2-2; 10 bases fit TRBD1. Trimming removed 4 bases from V and 7 bases from J; junction bases left unmatched: 6. The germline V gene has CDR1 SEHNR and CDR2 FQNEAQ (reference sequence). The CDR3 contains 15 residues. The DNA of the CDR3 is TGTGCCAGCAGCTGGGGACAGGGGTTTCACGGGGAGCTGTTTTTT. This gives the protein CASSWGQGFHGELFF.

This CDR3 is CASSFFGQGLETQYF. The CDR3 DNA reads TGTGCCAGCAGCTTTTTTGGACAGGGGTTAGAGACCCAGTACTTC. V gene TRBV7-2 combines with J gene TRBJ2-5, with 9 positions matching TRBD1. The CDR3 length is 15 residues. CDR1 is SGHTA and CDR2 is FQGNSA in the germline V gene. V was clipped by 3 bases and J by 4 bases; unmatched bases: 6.

The chain recombines TRBV2 with TRBJ1-2; the match to TRBD1 covers 7 bases. The length of the CDR3 is 13 residues. Germline-derived CDR1 and CDR2 are SNHLY and FYNNEI. V was pared by 5 bases and J by 6 bases, with 6 bases of the junction left unmatched. The CDR3 DNA reads as TGTGCCAGCAGTCCTCAGGGACAGAATGGCTACACCTTC. Translating gives CASSPQGQNGYTF.

The chain joins TRBV18 to TRBJ2-7; D not certain. CDR3 length equals 14 residues. CDR1 and CDR2 (germline): KGHSH, LQKENI. With 1 base removed from V and 2 bases from J, the gap between germline ends came to 9 bases. CDR3 region: CASSPQGFAYEQYF. The DNA of the CDR3 is TGTGCCAGCTCACCACAGGGATTCGCCTACGAGCAGTACTTC. Full variable domain (rest looked up from reference TRBV18 and TRBJ2-7): NAGVMQNPRHLVRRRGQEARLRCSPMKGHSHVYWYRQLPEEGLKFMVYLQKENIIDESGMPKERFSAEFPKEGPSILRIQQVVRGDSAAYFCASSPQGFAYEQYFGPGTRLTVT.

This chain joins TRBV5-4 and TRBJ2-1; D remains unclear. This CDR3 is built from 13 residues. CDR1 SGHNT and CDR2 YYREEE come from the germline V gene (reference sequence). Trimming left V 0 bases short and J 6 bases short, with 7 bases between. This chain's CDR3 is CASSLAYGNEQFF. DNA of the CDR3: TGTGCCAGCAGCTTGGCCTACGGCAATGAGCAGTTCTTC. Filled out from reference TRBV5-4 and TRBJ2-1, the complete variable domain reads ETGVTQSPTHLIKTRGQQVTLRCSSQSGHNTVSWYQQALGQGPQFIFQYYREEENGRGNFPPRFSGLQFPNYSSELNVNALELDDSALYLCASSLAYGNEQFFGPGTRLTVL.